Below, one T cell receptor beta chain is given with its context. CDR3 length: 14 amino acids. V was trimmed by 4 bases and J by 3 bases, leaving 14 bases between them. Authors' processing steps: The authors estimated nucleated cell counts from reference gene primer amplification. Data came from immunoSEQ multiplex PCR; TCRdb stores just in-frame clones and leaves some out. That table gives V, J and clone size, and the DNA gave D and trimming. The table includes more than 300,000 clones, roughly 90% detected once. All recovered Cohort 3 donors got two negative PCRs, got clearance, or saw symptom resolution. The source of the sample is a study of blood T cell repertoires in COVID-19. At the level of the study: Acute and convalescent COVID-19 specimens originated in the United States, Italy and Spain. Sources were T cells, B-cell-depleted T cells, or PBMCs; the material itself was cDNA or gDNA.

The sequenced sample consisted of PBMCs or T cells enriched from blood (not recorded which). The source is a woman between 25 and 40 years old who had recovered from COVID-19. The rearrangement joins TRBV5-3 to TRBJ2-7; D possibly corresponds to TRBD1 (6 bases). TRBV5-3 is an ORF; its function is uncertain. CDR3 sequence: CARSNRTDNYEQYF. The DNA of the CDR3 is TGTGCCAGAAGCAACCGGACAGATAACTACGAGCAGTACTTC.